The TCR beta chain under discussion was sequenced for a study of blood T cell repertoires in COVID-19. Study details: Sites across the United States, Italy and Spain contributed samples from acute and convalescent COVID-19. In each case, the material was cDNA or gDNA derived from T cells, B-cell-depleted T cells, or PBMCs.

Profiling relied on immunoSEQ multiplex PCR, and the TCRdb table lists in-frame clones only, not all of them. The data show some 130,000 clones, 84% seen once. The CDR3 sequence is 14 residues long. V lost 0 bases to trimming and J lost 6 bases, with 10 bases between them. CDR1 is SGHRS and CDR2 is YFSETQ in the germline V gene. The rearrangement uses TRBV5-1 and TRBJ1-5; D unresolved. The receptor's source is a human donor in a cohort sampled during active COVID-19. Sequencing input: peripheral blood. CDR3 region: CASSLEGRGQPQHF. Written as DNA, the CDR3 is TGCGCCAGCAGCTTGGAAGGCCGGGGTCAGCCCCAGCATTTT.